These 5 T cell receptor beta chains originate from one sample sequenced in a study of cytomegalovirus exposure and HLA in healthy donors. In the PCR, 60 Vbeta and 13 Jbeta primers were used. Here immunoSEQ multiplex PCR was the method, and the copy in TCRdb shows in-frame clones only, minus some. The repertoire holds 130,000 to 150,000 clones, with about 80% as singletons. The specimen was PBMCs. All receptors derive from a male donor in good health and CMV-seronegative.

This rearrangement joins TRBV6-1 to TRBJ1-5, with TRBD1 as a possible D gene (6 bases). V was trimmed by 2 bases and J by 7 bases, leaving 18 bases between them. This CDR3 contains 16 residues. Germline V lookup: CDR1 MNHNS, CDR2 SASEGT. CDR3 coding DNA: TGTGCCAGCAGTGAAATCGGCGGCACAGGGAGACAGCCCCAGCATTTT. Amino acids: CASSEIGGTGRQPQHF.

This sequence joins TRBV7-9 and TRBJ2-2; 7 bases match TRBD2. V lost 0 bases, J lost 7 bases, and 5 bases stayed unmatched. CDR1 and CDR2 from the germline V gene are SEHNR and FQNEAQ (reference sequence). The CDR3 spans 15 residues. This CDR3 reads CASSLALAEYGELFF. The DNA for the CDR3 is TGTGCCAGCAGCTTAGCCCTAGCGGAATACGGGGAGCTGTTTTTT.

The genes are TRBV13 and TRBJ2-7; 10 bases map to TRBD2. The CDR3 consists of 14 residues. Unmatched junction bases numbered 3, after V lost 5 bases and J lost 2 bases. The V gene's germline CDR1 is PRHDT and CDR2 FYEKMQ (reference sequence). CDR3 in DNA: TGTGCCAGCAGCGCTAGCGGGAGCCCCTACGAGCAGTACTTC. Translating gives CASSASGSPYEQYF.

This chain links TRBV30 with TRBJ2-5, with 14 bases identical to TRBD2. V gave up 2 bases and J gave up 2 bases; unmatched junction bases: 4. Germline CDR1 GTSNPN, CDR2 SVGIG (reference sequence). CDR3 length equals 16 residues. CDR3: CAWSPGLAGAQETQYF. In DNA, the CDR3 is TGTGCCTGGAGTCCGGGACTAGCGGGGGCTCAAGAGACCCAGTACTTC.

This chain joins TRBV7-2 and TRBJ1-1; D is unclear. Trimming removed 8 bases from V and 8 bases from J, with 9 bases in between. CDR3 length equals 10 residues. Per germline, CDR1 SGHTA and CDR2 FQGNSA. The CDR3 bases are TGTGCCAGCGGACTGACGGAAGCTTTCTTT. This encodes CASGLTEAFF.